What follows describes a single T cell receptor beta chain. Its specificity is not known. The sample originates from a study of monozygotic twins with inflammatory bowel disease. Study findings and constraints: On the inverse Simpson index, IBD patients scored lower for TCRbeta diversity than healthy co-twins. Clonotype sharing was lower in IBD patients than healthy twins, most markedly with disease activity. Some repertoire variability may stem from patients' differing immunosuppressive treatments.

Germline V gene lookup returns CDR1 DFQATT and CDR2 SNEGSKA (reference sequence). The CDR3 has 16 amino acids. Template switching added UMIs carrying a 6-nucleotide sample barcode. From its re-call of the 5' RACE reads, TCRdb lists each CDR3 protein once, without DNA. Its listing shows fewer than 400,000 distinct CDR3 sequences. The TCR sequence derives from a human donor with ulcerative colitis or Crohn's disease, or a healthy co-twin of an affected twin (not recorded which). The gene calls are TRBV20-1 and TRBJ2-2; the TRBD1 assignment by TCRdb is unverifiable without DNA. Material: blood. This CDR3 reads CSARDSRAYDTGELFF.